These T cell receptor beta chains were read from a single sample in a study of blood T cell repertoires in COVID-19. Profiling relied on immunoSEQ multiplex PCR, and the TCRdb table lists in-frame clones only, not all of them. There are about 220,000 clones in the sample; approximately 90% occur only once, and just over 2.5% lies in the top ten. Sequenced sample: PBMCs or T cells enriched from blood (not recorded which). All receptors derive from a woman aged 30 to 39 with acute COVID-19. Each CDR3 is given with its conserved first and last residue. A D gene is named only where the DNA matches it firmly. A clone size is listed for some rows: how often the clone was seen (once, few, many), or a class if it is expanded.

cdr3_aa cdr3_nt v_call clone_size d_call j_call
CAISARSGGLDYNEQFF TGTGCCATCAGTGCGAGGAGCGGGGGGCTGGACTACAATGAGCAGTTCTTC TRBV10-3 . TRBD2 TRBJ2-1
CASSVGAAGSTDTQYF TGTGCCAGCAGCGTAGGGGCAGCGGGGAGCACAGATACGCAGTATTTT TRBV9 . TRBD2 TRBJ2-3
CASSIGQGTRLPQHF TGTGCCAGTAGTATCGGACAGGGAACCCGACTCCCCCAGCATTTT TRBV19 . TRBD1 TRBJ1-5
CASSPQEVSNYGYTF TGCGCCAGCAGCCCCCAGGAGGTATCTAACTATGGCTACACCTTC TRBV4-1 . . TRBJ1-2
CASSPPATGLSGNTIYF TGTGCCAGCTCACCACCGGCGACAGGCCTCTCTGGAAACACCATATATTTT TRBV18 once . TRBJ1-3
CAISDLVPGELFF TGTGCCATCAGTGACCTAGTGCCCGGGGAGCTGTTTTTT TRBV10-3 . . TRBJ2-2
CASSPRGVPYGYTF TGTGCCAGCAGCCCCCGGGGGGTGCCTTATGGCTACACCTTC TRBV7-9 . . TRBJ1-2
CASSSLAGENEQFF TGCGCCAGCAGCTCCCTAGCGGGAGAGAATGAGCAGTTCTTC TRBV5-1 . TRBD2 TRBJ2-1
CASSFEWSTEAFF TGTGCCAGCAGCTTCGAATGGAGCACTGAAGCTTTCTTT TRBV11-1 . . TRBJ1-1
CAWSVDRGSNQPQHF TGTGCCTGGAGTGTGGACAGGGGAAGCAATCAGCCCCAGCATTTT TRBV30 . TRBD1 TRBJ1-5
CASSSQTGGADTEAFF TGTGCCAGCAGCTCGCAGACAGGGGGCGCCGACACTGAAGCTTTCTTT TRBV7-2 once TRBD1 TRBJ1-1
CASSPPGQKAEAFF TGTGCCAGCTCACCTCCGGGACAGAAGGCTGAAGCTTTCTTT TRBV18 . TRBD1 TRBJ1-1
CASMDMNTEAFF TGTGCCAGCATGGACATGAACACTGAAGCTTTCTTT TRBV3-1/TRBV3-2 . . TRBJ1-1
CASSTDRGNEKLFF TGTGCCAGCAGCACCGACAGGGGGAATGAAAAACTGTTTTTT TRBV11-2 . TRBD1 TRBJ1-4
CSASDLGGSTEAFF TGCAGTGCTAGTGACTTAGGGGGTAGTACTGAAGCTTTCTTT TRBV20-1 . . TRBJ1-1